The next 23 T cell receptor beta chains were all read from a single sample in a study of control samples from healthy donors and cancer patients. Only in-frame clones appear in the TCRdb table, and some are missing; sequencing was by immunoSEQ multiplex PCR. The sample records 150,000 to 200,000 clones, 85% to 95% being singletons. Sequencing was done on a sample of blood. The receptors come from a woman aged 18-29 years in good health.

This clone was observed a handful of times. The J gene is TRBJ1-2, the V gene TRBV7-9, with 11 bases aligning to TRBD1. This CDR3 comprises 13 residues. Germline CDR1 is SEHNR and CDR2 is FQNEAQ (reference sequence). J lost 8 bases, V lost 5 bases, and 4 bases had no gene match. The CDR3 spells CASSERTGGGYTF. The CDR3, as DNA: TGTGCCAGCAGCGAGAGGACAGGGGGCGGCTACACCTTC.

This chain connects TRBV27 to TRBJ2-1; 11 bases are a match to TRBD2. Germline CDR1 is MNHEY and CDR2 is SMNVEV (reference sequence). The CDR3 spans 16 residues. J lost 5 bases, V lost 8 bases, and 11 bases had no gene match. DNA for the CDR3: TGTGCCAGCCAAACCCTTCTGGGACTAGCGGACAATGAGCAGTTCTTC. Residues: CASQTLLGLADNEQFF.

J is TRBJ1-2 and V is TRBV11-2; weak D call: TRBD1 (5 bases). V lost 0 bases, J lost 3 bases, and 8 bases lay in between. Germline V CDR1 and CDR2: SGHAT, FQNNGV. The CDR3 has 14 amino acids. CDR3 nucleotide sequence: TGTGCCAGCAGCTTAGATCGGGGGTACTATGGCTACACCTTC. Protein sequence: CASSLDRGYYGYTF.

The J gene is TRBJ2-2, the V gene TRBV2, with D possibly matching TRBD2 (5 bases). The CDR3 is 13 residues long. V was clipped by 9 bases and J by 1 base, with 9 bases between them. Germline CDR1 and CDR2: SNHLY and FYNNEI. The CDR3: CARGRKNTGELFF. CDR3 sequence (DNA): TGTGCCAGAGGGAGAAAGAACACCGGGGAGCTGTTTTTT. The full variable domain, rest sourced from reference TRBV2 and TRBJ2-2, is EPEVTQTPSHQVTQMGQEVILRCVPISNHLYFYWYRQILGQKVEFLVSFYNNEISEKSEIFDDQFSVERPDGSNFTLKIRSTKLEDSAMYFCARGRKNTGELFFGEGSRLTVL.

The CDR3 DNA sequence: TGTGCCAGCAGCCGACGGGGTAGCGGGAACAATGAGCAGTTCTTC. As protein: CASSRRGSGNNEQFF. The chain uses TRBV11-1 and TRBJ2-1, with 8 bases matching TRBD2. CDR3 length: 15 amino acids. Looked up from germline, CDR1 is SGHAT and CDR2 is FQDESV (reference sequence). With V trimmed by 5 bases and J by 5 bases, 8 bases remained unmatched.

J is TRBJ1-2 and V is TRBV12-3 or TRBV12-4; D unresolved. Trimming cost V 3 bases and J 4 bases, with 9 bases left between them. The CDR3 is made up of 13 amino acids. The CDR3: CASSLYGSYGYTF. For the CDR3, the DNA is TGTGCCAGCAGTTTGTATGGAAGCTATGGCTACACCTTC.

J is TRBJ2-5 and V is TRBV4-2, with 11 bases that match TRBD2. Germline V CDR1 and CDR2: LGHNA, YNFKEQ. The CDR3 extends over 16 amino acids. Trimming at V came to 3 bases and at J to 1 base, leaving 4 bases not matched to a gene. CDR3 sequence reads: CASSQVLAGGQETQYF. Here the CDR3 DNA reads TGTGCCAGCAGCCAGGTTCTAGCGGGGGGCCAAGAGACCCAGTACTTC.

V and J are TRBV10-3 and TRBJ1-2; TRBD1 agrees at 7 bases. J gave up 6 bases and V 6 bases, and 10 bases lay outside the gene matches. In germline, CDR1 is ENHRY, CDR2 SYGVKD. There are 14 residues in the CDR3. CDR3 amino acids: CAIRMTGIVDGYTF. The CDR3, as DNA: TGTGCCATCAGGATGACAGGGATCGTCGATGGCTACACCTTC.

This chain joins TRBV19 and TRBJ1-5, with no clear D. V shed 3 bases and J shed 4 bases, with 13 bases lying between them. The CDR3 is 15 amino acids. Germline V lookup: CDR1 LNHDA, CDR2 SQIVND (reference sequence). The CDR3 reads CASSIQGRTNQPQHF. The CDR3 DNA follows: TGTGCCAGTAGTATTCAAGGTCGGACGAATCAGCCCCAGCATTTT.

With regard to this clone: Different DNA sequences within this sample yield the same CDR3. The chain carries TRBV19 and TRBJ1-2; TRBD1 matches at 7 bases. The CDR3 consists of 14 residues. V shed 6 bases and J 6 bases; nucleotides not matched to a gene: 10. CDR1 is LNHDA and CDR2 is SQIVND in the germline V gene (reference sequence). In DNA form, the CDR3 reads TGTGCCAGTAGCCTAAGACAGGGTCGAGATGGCTACACCTTC. It specifies CASSLRQGRDGYTF. Based on the CDR3 plus reference TRBV19 and TRBJ1-2, the full variable domain is DGGITQSPKYLFRKEGQNVTLSCEQNLNHDAMYWYRQDPGQGLRLIYYSQIVNDFQKGDIAEGYSVSREKKESFPLTVTSAQKNPTAFYLCASSLRQGRDGYTFGSGTRLTVV.

The J gene is TRBJ2-1, the V gene TRBV19, with 7 nucleotides matching TRBD2. The CDR3 has 16 amino acids. Trimming took 4 bases from V and 4 from J; bases not matched to a gene: 10. Germline V gives CDR1 LNHDA, CDR2 SQIVND (reference sequence). The CDR3 loop is CASSTSGRMLYNEQFF. The DNA of the CDR3 is TGTGCCAGTAGTACTAGCGGACGCATGTTGTACAATGAGCAGTTCTTC.

V gene TRBV28 combines with J gene TRBJ2-7; 11 positions match TRBD2. V lost 4 bases to trimming and J lost 0 bases; unmatched junction nucleotides: 5. There are 16 residues in the CDR3. The germline gives CDR1 MDHEN, CDR2 SYDVKM. CDR3 nucleotide sequence: TGTGCCAGCAGTTCACCGACTAGCGGGAACTCCTACGAGCAGTACTTC. Protein product: CASSSPTSGNSYEQYF.

The rearrangement joins TRBV29-1 to TRBJ2-1; TRBD2 matches 13 bases. Trimming took 3 bases from V and 8 from J; bases not matched to a gene: 7. This CDR3 is built from 15 residues. Germline lookup yields CDR1 SQVTM and CDR2 ANQGSEA. The CDR3 protein is CSVDPRTSGRYEQFF. DNA for the CDR3: TGCAGCGTTGACCCCAGGACTAGCGGGAGATATGAGCAGTTCTTC.

The rearrangement links TRBV3-1 (or the pseudogene TRBV3-2) to TRBJ1-4, with 9 bases identical to TRBD1. The CDR3 runs 15 residues. The junction had 9 bases not matched to a gene; V was cut back by 5 bases and J by 8 bases. The germline CDR1 and CDR2 sequences are LGHDT and YNNKEL (reference sequence). This CDR3 reads CASSVPGQGREKLFF. As DNA, the CDR3 is TGTGCCAGCAGCGTCCCGGGACAGGGTAGGGAAAAACTGTTTTTT.

CDR3 amino acids: CASSRTWDEQFF. DNA of the CDR3: TGTGCCAGCAGCCGCACTTGGGATGAGCAGTTCTTC. The chain links TRBV3-1 (or the pseudogene TRBV3-2) to TRBJ2-1; D is ambiguous. V was clipped by 4 bases and J by 8 bases, with 9 bases between them. Germline lookup yields CDR1 LGHDT and CDR2 YNNKEL (reference sequence). The CDR3 runs to 12 residues.

This clone has just one count. The CDR3 is CASSLYYYEQYF. In DNA, the CDR3 is TGTGCCAGCAGCCTTTACTACTACGAGCAGTACTTC. The chain links TRBV3-1 (or the pseudogene TRBV3-2) to TRBJ2-7; D remains unclear. The CDR3 is made up of 12 amino acids. Trimming removed 4 bases at V and 3 bases at J, with 7 bases between. Germline loops: CDR1 LGHDT, CDR2 YNNKEL (reference sequence).

The chain uses TRBV7-9 and TRBJ1-2; 7 positions match TRBD1. Germline values: CDR1 SEHNR, CDR2 FQNEAQ (reference sequence). V lost 6 bases, J lost 6 bases, and 13 bases stayed unmatched. There are 15 residues in the CDR3. The DNA for the CDR3 is TGTGCCAGCAGGGTTCCTGGGACAGAGCCCCATGGCTACACCTTC. It yields the protein CASRVPGTEPHGYTF.

CDR3: CASSPKDRALNSPLHF. For the CDR3, the DNA is TGTGCCAGTAGTCCGAAGGACAGGGCTTTGAATTCACCCCTCCACTTT. The chain uses TRBV19 and TRBJ1-6, with 8 bases fitting TRBD1. Per germline, CDR1 LNHDA and CDR2 SQIVND (reference sequence). This CDR3 comprises 16 residues. V shed 5 bases, J shed 7 bases, and the junction held 10 bases outside the gene matches.

V is TRBV27 and J is TRBJ1-2; TRBD1 matches 8 bases. V trimming: 6 bases; J trimming: 4 bases; junction bases outside the gene matches: 1. Germline V gene sequence: CDR1 MNHEY, CDR2 SMNVEV (reference sequence). This CDR3 has 12 residues. In nucleotides, the CDR3 is TGTGCCAGCAGGGGACAGGCCTATGGCTACACCTTC. Protein sequence: CASRGQAYGYTF.

This chain joins TRBV11-3 and TRBJ1-1; 8 nucleotides agree with TRBD1. V gave up 6 bases and J gave up 4 bases; unmatched junction bases: 10. The CDR3 is 15 residues long. The V gene's germline CDR1 is SGHNT and CDR2 YENEEA. CDR3 region: CASSYRGSSGTEAFF. In DNA, the CDR3 is TGTGCCAGCAGTTACAGGGGGTCGTCGGGCACTGAAGCTTTCTTT.

The chain employs TRBV19 and TRBJ1-1; D gene uncertain. This CDR3 contains 13 residues. The ends were cut back, 6 bases at V and 5 bases at J, with 13 bases in the middle. Germline V gene lookup returns CDR1 LNHDA and CDR2 SQIVND (reference sequence). The CDR3 sequence: CASSPGLKTEAFF. For the CDR3, the DNA is TGTGCCAGTAGCCCGGGCCTCAAGACTGAAGCTTTCTTT.

The CDR3 loop reads CASSEPRGKDGNTIYF. The CDR3 DNA reads TGCGCCAGCAGTGAGCCGAGGGGGAAGGACGGAAACACCATATATTTT. The chain joins TRBV10-2 to TRBJ1-3; a possible D gene is TRBD1 (6 bases). Trimming took off 2 bases at V and 4 bases at J, with 15 bases between the two ends. Germline values: CDR1 WSHSY, CDR2 SAAADI. The length of the CDR3 is 16 residues.

This clone was seen only a few times. The CDR3 loop is CASSQGLRAEGTDTQYF. CDR3 nucleotide sequence: TGCGCCAGCAGCCAAGGTCTTAGGGCCGAGGGCACAGATACGCAGTATTTT. The chain uses TRBV4-1 and TRBJ2-3, with D hard to call. The length of the CDR3 is 17 residues. CDR1 and CDR2 (germline): MGHRA, YSYEKL. Trimming shortened V by 1 base and J by 1 base, and 15 bases separated the two germline ends.